Listed below are T cell receptor beta chains from one sample, sequenced in a study of blood T cell repertoires in COVID-19. The repertoire was sequenced with immunoSEQ multiplex PCR; TCRdb's copy has only in-frame clones and lacks some. The sample consists of 90,000 to 120,000 clones, about nine tenths of them appearing once. What was sequenced was peripheral blood. Every receptor here comes from a man aged 60-69 years with acute or convalescent COVID-19. CDR3s include the opening cysteine and the closing phenylalanine or tryptophan. A D gene is named only where the DNA matches it firmly. Clone size is not always given. Where it is, it says once, few, many or a class for expanded clones.

J gene: TRBJ2-3
CDR3 length: 15
V gene: TRBV11-3
clone size: NA
D gene: TRBD2
CDR3 DNA: TGTGCCAGCAGCTTTATAGCGGGAGGGCCAGATACGCAGTATTTT
CDR3 protein: CASSFIAGGPDTQYF

J gene: TRBJ2-7
CDR3 length: 15
V gene: TRBV6-5
clone size: NA
D gene: TRBD2
CDR3 DNA: TGTGCCAGCAGGGTTCGTACAAGCGGGAACTACGAGCAGTACTTC
CDR3 protein: CASRVRTSGNYEQYF

J gene: TRBJ2-5
CDR3 length: 13
V gene: TRBV2
clone size: once
D gene: NA
CDR3 DNA: TGTGCCAGTCAAAAAATGGCAGGGGAGACCCAGTACTTC
CDR3 protein: CASQKMAGETQYF

J gene: TRBJ2-1
CDR3 length: 15
V gene: TRBV3-1/TRBV3-2
clone size: NA
D gene: TRBD2
CDR3 DNA: TGTGCCAGCAGCTTTAGCGGGAACATAGGCAATGAGCAGTTCTTC
CDR3 protein: CASSFSGNIGNEQFF

J gene: TRBJ1-6
CDR3 length: 15
V gene: TRBV6-5
clone size: NA
D gene: NA
CDR3 DNA: TGTGCCAGCAGGGAGTTGGCCGATTATAATTCACCCCTCCACTTT
CDR3 protein: CASRELADYNSPLHF

J gene: TRBJ1-5
CDR3 length: 17
V gene: TRBV4-2
clone size: NA
D gene: TRBD1
CDR3 DNA: TGTGCCAGCAGCCGAGAGATGACAGGGGTGGGAAGTCAGCCCCAGCATTTT
CDR3 protein: CASSREMTGVGSQPQHF

J gene: TRBJ2-3
CDR3 length: 18
V gene: TRBV4-1
clone size: NA
D gene: TRBD2
CDR3 DNA: TGCGCCAGCAGCCAAGTAACTAGCGGAGGCCCCAACGCAGATACGCAGTATTTT
CDR3 protein: CASSQVTSGGPNADTQYF

J gene: TRBJ2-1
CDR3 length: 15
V gene: TRBV27
clone size: NA
D gene: NA
CDR3 DNA: TGTGCCAGCAGCCGAGACAGGTTTCTCTACAATGAGCAGTTCTTC
CDR3 protein: CASSRDRFLYNEQFF

J gene: TRBJ1-1
CDR3 length: 13
V gene: TRBV29-1
clone size: NA
D gene: NA
CDR3 DNA: TGCAGCGCCCATTGGGGGGGGCCGACTGAAGCTTTCTTT
CDR3 protein: CSAHWGGPTEAFF

J gene: TRBJ2-2
CDR3 length: 11
V gene: TRBV30
clone size: NA
D gene: NA
CDR3 DNA: TGTGCCGGGGCTAACACCGGGGAGCTGTTTTTT
CDR3 protein: CAGANTGELFF

J gene: TRBJ2-1
CDR3 length: 14
V gene: TRBV24-1
clone size: NA
D gene: NA
CDR3 DNA: TGTGCCACCAGTGCAGGGGCTAACTTTAATGAGCAGTTCTTC
CDR3 protein: CATSAGANFNEQFF

J gene: TRBJ2-2
CDR3 length: 14
V gene: TRBV19
clone size: NA
D gene: TRBD1
CDR3 DNA: TGTGCCAGTGGACAGGGGGCGAACACCGGGGAGCTGTTTTTT
CDR3 protein: CASGQGANTGELFF

J gene: TRBJ1-3
CDR3 length: 14
V gene: TRBV18
clone size: NA
D gene: NA
CDR3 DNA: TGTGCCAGCTCCCCCGGGGGCTCTGGAAACACCATATATTTT
CDR3 protein: CASSPGGSGNTIYF

J gene: TRBJ2-7
CDR3 length: 14
V gene: TRBV28
clone size: NA
D gene: NA
CDR3 DNA: TGTGCCAGCAGTGCCCCAGGGTTCTCGGTCGAGCAGTACTTC
CDR3 protein: CASSAPGFSVEQYF

J gene: TRBJ1-4
CDR3 length: 17
V gene: TRBV11-3
clone size: NA
D gene: NA
CDR3 DNA: TGTGCCAGCAGCCCTACCCGGGCCCCGAGGAGGAATGAAAAACTGTTTTTT
CDR3 protein: CASSPTRAPRRNEKLFF

J gene: TRBJ1-1
CDR3 length: 14
V gene: TRBV2
clone size: NA
D gene: NA
CDR3 DNA: TGTGCCAGCAGGGGCCCGTTTGACAACACTGAAGCTTTCTTT
CDR3 protein: CASRGPFDNTEAFF

J gene: TRBJ1-6
CDR3 length: 16
V gene: TRBV5-5
clone size: NA
D gene: NA
CDR3 DNA: TGTGCCAGCAGCTTGGCGGACTCAATGAGGAATTCACCCCTCCACTTT
CDR3 protein: CASSLADSMRNSPLHF

J gene: TRBJ1-6
CDR3 length: 14
V gene: TRBV7-2
clone size: NA
D gene: NA
CDR3 DNA: TGTGCCAGCAGCTTGGGGGCGCTTAATTCACCCCTCCACTTT
CDR3 protein: CASSLGALNSPLHF

J gene: TRBJ2-2
CDR3 length: 13
V gene: TRBV27
clone size: NA
D gene: NA
CDR3 DNA: TGTGCCAGCCGTGTACTAGCCCACGGGGAGCTGTTTTTT
CDR3 protein: CASRVLAHGELFF

J gene: TRBJ2-7
CDR3 length: 14
V gene: TRBV30
clone size: NA
D gene: NA
CDR3 DNA: TGTGCCTGGAGTGTAGATGGGGCCCTCTACGAGCAGTACTTC
CDR3 protein: CAWSVDGALYEQYF

J gene: TRBJ2-1
CDR3 length: 15
V gene: TRBV5-1
clone size: NA
D gene: TRBD1
CDR3 DNA: TGCGCCAGCAGCTTGGGAGACAGGGCGGACAATGAGCAGTTCTTC
CDR3 protein: CASSLGDRADNEQFF

J gene: TRBJ1-5
CDR3 length: 17
V gene: TRBV6-4
clone size: once
D gene: NA
CDR3 DNA: TGTGCCAGCAGTGAGCGGGGGGAATTGACCAGCAATCAGCCCCAGCATTTT
CDR3 protein: CASSERGELTSNQPQHF

J gene: TRBJ1-6
CDR3 length: 15
V gene: TRBV19
clone size: NA
D gene: TRBD1
CDR3 DNA: TGTGCCAGTAGTATCCAGGGGGCCTCCAATTCACCCCTCCACTTT
CDR3 protein: CASSIQGASNSPLHF

J gene: TRBJ2-1
CDR3 length: 17
V gene: TRBV9
clone size: once
D gene: TRBD2
CDR3 DNA: TGTGCCAGCAGCGTAGGGGGCGGGACTAGCGGGATGAATGAGCAGTTCTTC
CDR3 protein: CASSVGGGTSGMNEQFF

J gene: TRBJ1-1
CDR3 length: 12
V gene: TRBV11-1
clone size: NA
D gene: NA
CDR3 DNA: TGTGCCAGCAGCTTACGGAACACTGAAGCTTTCTTT
CDR3 protein: CASSLRNTEAFF

J gene: TRBJ2-3
CDR3 length: 14
V gene: TRBV6-5
clone size: NA
D gene: TRBD2
CDR3 DNA: TGTGCCAGCAGGGAGGGAGGGCCGACAGATACGCAGTATTTT
CDR3 protein: CASREGGPTDTQYF

J gene: TRBJ2-2
CDR3 length: 15
V gene: TRBV18
clone size: once
D gene: NA
CDR3 DNA: TGTGCCAGCTCACCCTGGGACACATCCACCGGGGAGCTGTTTTTT
CDR3 protein: CASSPWDTSTGELFF

J gene: TRBJ2-2
CDR3 length: 16
V gene: TRBV5-5
clone size: NA
D gene: NA
CDR3 DNA: TGTGCCAGCAGCTTGGGGGCGGGGCGCGGCACCGGGGAGCTGTTTTTT
CDR3 protein: CASSLGAGRGTGELFF

J gene: TRBJ1-1
CDR3 length: 16
V gene: TRBV6-6
clone size: once
D gene: TRBD1
CDR3 DNA: TGTGCCAGCAGTTCCCGGGGACAGGGGGTCTTAACTGAAGCTTTCTTT
CDR3 protein: CASSSRGQGVLTEAFF

J gene: TRBJ1-2
CDR3 length: 14
V gene: TRBV15
clone size: few
D gene: NA
CDR3 DNA: TGTGCCACCAGCAGAGATCTGGCAGACTATGGCTACACCTTC
CDR3 protein: CATSRDLADYGYTF

J gene: TRBJ2-2
CDR3 length: 18
V gene: TRBV27
clone size: NA
D gene: TRBD1
CDR3 DNA: TGTGCCAGCAGTCCGCTCATAAGCCGACAGGGTAGGGCCGGGGAGCTGTTTTTT
CDR3 protein: CASSPLISRQGRAGELFF

J gene: TRBJ1-1
CDR3 length: 10
V gene: TRBV20-1
clone size: NA
D gene: NA
CDR3 DNA: TGCAGTGCTAGGCAGGGGGAAGCTTTCTTT
CDR3 protein: CSARQGEAFF

J gene: TRBJ2-1
CDR3 length: 18
V gene: TRBV9
clone size: once
D gene: TRBD2
CDR3 DNA: TGTGTCAGCAGCGTAGACCCTAGCGGTTACGGAAGGGCCAATGAGCAGTTCTTC
CDR3 protein: CVSSVDPSGYGRANEQFF

J gene: TRBJ1-3
CDR3 length: 16
V gene: TRBV3-1/TRBV3-2
clone size: NA
D gene: TRBD1
CDR3 DNA: TGTGCCAGCAGCCAATATGTGGGACAGGGAGGAAACACCATATATTTT
CDR3 protein: CASSQYVGQGGNTIYF

J gene: TRBJ2-2
CDR3 length: 14
V gene: TRBV11-2
clone size: NA
D gene: TRBD1
CDR3 DNA: TGTGCCAGCAGCTTAGGACAGGGAACCGGGGAGCTGTTTTTT
CDR3 protein: CASSLGQGTGELFF

J gene: TRBJ2-7
CDR3 length: 14
V gene: TRBV6-5
clone size: NA
D gene: NA
CDR3 DNA: TGTGCCAGCACACCTCGACAGGATTCCTACGAGCAGTACTTC
CDR3 protein: CASTPRQDSYEQYF

J gene: TRBJ2-1
CDR3 length: 14
V gene: TRBV11-2
clone size: NA
D gene: TRBD1
CDR3 DNA: TGTGCCAGCAGCTTAAGGACAGGGGCTGGTGAGCAGTTCTTC
CDR3 protein: CASSLRTGAGEQFF

J gene: TRBJ1-1
CDR3 length: 17
V gene: TRBV19
clone size: NA
D gene: TRBD1
CDR3 DNA: TGTGCCAGTAGGGATTCCGGGACAGGCCTCCCCTACACTGAAGCTTTCTTT
CDR3 protein: CASRDSGTGLPYTEAFF

J gene: TRBJ1-5
CDR3 length: 15
V gene: TRBV19
clone size: NA
D gene: TRBD1
CDR3 DNA: TGTGCCAGTAGTATAGGAGGGGGCGCCGGTCAGCCCCAGCATTTT
CDR3 protein: CASSIGGGAGQPQHF

J gene: TRBJ2-2
CDR3 length: 15
V gene: TRBV19
clone size: few
D gene: TRBD1
CDR3 DNA: TGTGCCAGTAGGATTACAGGGGTCTACACCGGGGAGCTGTTTTTT
CDR3 protein: CASRITGVYTGELFF

J gene: TRBJ2-2
CDR3 length: 15
V gene: TRBV7-8
clone size: NA
D gene: NA
CDR3 DNA: TGTGCCAGCAGCCTAGACGAAGTGAGCGCCGGGGAGCTGTTTTTT
CDR3 protein: CASSLDEVSAGELFF

J gene: TRBJ1-3
CDR3 length: 16
V gene: TRBV21-1
clone size: NA
D gene: NA
CDR3 DNA: TGTGCCAGCAGCACCCGGGACAGGGAACCTGGAAACACCATATATTTT
CDR3 protein: CASSTRDREPGNTIYF

J gene: TRBJ1-4
CDR3 length: 16
V gene: TRBV28
clone size: once
D gene: NA
CDR3 DNA: TGTGCCAGCAGTTTATGGGGCACCTCTGGGAATGAAAAACTGTTTTTT
CDR3 protein: CASSLWGTSGNEKLFF

J gene: TRBJ1-4
CDR3 length: 15
V gene: TRBV9
clone size: NA
D gene: TRBD1
CDR3 DNA: TGTGCCAGCAGCGCAGGGGGAAATACTAATGAAAAACTGTTTTTT
CDR3 protein: CASSAGGNTNEKLFF

J gene: TRBJ2-7
CDR3 length: 13
V gene: TRBV30
clone size: once
D gene: TRBD2
CDR3 DNA: TGTGCCTGGAGTTCGACGGGGGGCTACGAGCAGTACTTC
CDR3 protein: CAWSSTGGYEQYF

J gene: TRBJ2-1
CDR3 length: 12
V gene: TRBV7-9
clone size: NA
D gene: NA
CDR3 DNA: TGTGCCAGCAGCTTAGAATTACAGGGGCAGTTCTTC
CDR3 protein: CASSLELQGQFF

J gene: TRBJ1-5
CDR3 length: 18
V gene: TRBV15
clone size: NA
D gene: TRBD1
CDR3 DNA: TGTGCCACCAGCAGAGATCGAGTAACGGGACAGGGAGGTCAGCCCCAGCATTTT
CDR3 protein: CATSRDRVTGQGGQPQHF

J gene: TRBJ2-5
CDR3 length: 18
V gene: TRBV6-4
clone size: NA
D gene: TRBD2
CDR3 DNA: TGTGCCAGCAGTGAAATCATTAGGTCTAGCGGGAGGGGGGAGACCCAGTACTTC
CDR3 protein: CASSEIIRSSGRGETQYF

J gene: TRBJ1-5
CDR3 length: 19
V gene: TRBV6-2/TRBV6-3
clone size: NA
D gene: NA
CDR3 DNA: TGTGCCAGCAGTTACTCGATCTTAACTGATAAGAGGGGCAATCAGCCCCAGCATTTT
CDR3 protein: CASSYSILTDKRGNQPQHF

J gene: TRBJ2-4
CDR3 length: 14
V gene: TRBV19
clone size: NA
D gene: TRBD2
CDR3 DNA: TGTGCCAGTAGGACTAGCGGGAGAGAAAACATTCAGTACTTC
CDR3 protein: CASRTSGRENIQYF